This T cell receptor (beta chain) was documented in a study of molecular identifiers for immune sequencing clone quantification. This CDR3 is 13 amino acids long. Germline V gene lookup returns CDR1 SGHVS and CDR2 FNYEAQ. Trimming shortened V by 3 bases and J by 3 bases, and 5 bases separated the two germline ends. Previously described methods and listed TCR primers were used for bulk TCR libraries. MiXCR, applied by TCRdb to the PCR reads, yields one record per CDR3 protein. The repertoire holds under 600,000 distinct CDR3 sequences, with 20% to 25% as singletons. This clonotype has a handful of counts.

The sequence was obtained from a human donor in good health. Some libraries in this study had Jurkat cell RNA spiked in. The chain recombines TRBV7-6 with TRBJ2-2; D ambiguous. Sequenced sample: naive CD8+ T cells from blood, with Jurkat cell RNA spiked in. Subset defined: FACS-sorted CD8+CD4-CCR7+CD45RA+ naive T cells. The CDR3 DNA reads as TGTGCCAGCAGCTTCGGTGACACCGGGGAGCTGTTTTTT. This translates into CASSFGDTGELFF. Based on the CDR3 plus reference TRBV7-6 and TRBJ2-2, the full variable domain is GAGVSQSPRYKVTKRGQDVALRCDPISGHVSLYWYRQALGQGPEFLTYFNYEAQQDKSGLPNDRFSAERPEGSISTLTIQRTEQRDSAMYRCASSFGDTGELFFGEGSRLTVL.